The 9 T cell receptor beta chains below come from one sample, sequenced in a study of blood T cell repertoires in COVID-19. Repertoires were generated with immunoSEQ multiplex PCR, while TCRdb's copy carries only in-frame clones and drops some. The table lists about 94,000 clones, 80% of them singletons. Sequenced input: peripheral blood. All receptors come from a human donor in a cohort sampled during active COVID-19.

The J gene is TRBJ1-3, the V gene TRBV10-3; D may be TRBD1 (5 bases). CDR3 size: 14 residues. Germline V gene sequence: CDR1 ENHRY, CDR2 SYGVKD. V dropped 6 bases and J dropped 0 bases, with 9 bases sitting between them. CDR3 sequence: CAIRGQSSGNTIYF. In DNA, the CDR3 is TGTGCCATCAGGGGGCAAAGCTCTGGAAACACCATATATTTT.

The chain recombines TRBV6-6 with TRBJ2-7, with D possibly TRBD1 on 6 matching bases. Germline lookup yields CDR1 MNHNY and CDR2 SVGAGI (reference sequence). CDR3 length equals 14 residues. V gave up 6 bases and J gave up 1 base, with 13 bases separating them. CDR3 region: CASRLERGSYEQYF. The CDR3, as DNA: TGTGCCAGCAGGCTAGAGAGGGGGTCCTACGAGCAGTACTTC.

Only one count was recorded for this clone. The rearrangement links TRBV2 to TRBJ2-1; 9 nucleotides match TRBD1. Looked up from germline, CDR1 is SNHLY and CDR2 is FYNNEI. Germline trimming cut 6 bases from V and 4 bases from J; bases unmatched to any gene: 13. The CDR3 runs 17 residues. CDR3 bases: TGTGCCAGCAGGGATCCTGCCGGGACAGGGTTATACAATGAGCAGTTCTTC. Amino acids: CASRDPAGTGLYNEQFF.

The gene calls are TRBV19 and TRBJ1-5; D might be TRBD1 (6 bases). V lost 5 bases to trimming and J lost 6 bases, with 17 bases between them. The germline gives CDR1 LNHDA, CDR2 SQIVND (reference sequence). CDR3 length equals 15 residues. CDR3: CASSDSQGRSQPQHF. CDR3 DNA sequence: TGTGCCAGTAGTGACTCCCAGGGGCGAAGTCAGCCCCAGCATTTT.

The rearrangement uses TRBV3-1 (or the pseudogene TRBV3-2) and TRBJ2-7; 13 bases are a match to TRBD2. CDR1 is LGHDT and CDR2 is YNNKEL in the germline V gene (reference sequence). The CDR3 loop spans 16 amino acids. V gave up 0 bases and J gave up 7 bases; unmatched junction bases: 6. The CDR3 loop is CASSQERTSGSVEQYF. The DNA of the CDR3 is TGTGCCAGCAGCCAAGAAAGGACTAGCGGGAGTGTAGAGCAGTACTTC.

In its sample, this clone was seen a few times. V is TRBV10-3 and J is TRBJ1-1, with D unclear. The V end lost 0 bases, the J end lost 10 bases, and 15 bases lay between the germline ends. This CDR3 region has 14 residues. CDR1 and CDR2 (germline): ENHRY, SYGVKD. Here the CDR3 DNA reads TGTGCCATCAGTGAGTCAGGCAGCGAGTTGACAGCTTTCTTT. Translating it yields CAISESGSELTAFF.

The chain links TRBV5-4 to TRBJ2-3; 7 bases are shared with TRBD2. There are 17 residues in the CDR3. V lost 0 bases, J lost 9 bases, and 16 bases stayed unmatched. The V gene's germline CDR1 is SGHNT and CDR2 YYREEE (reference sequence). In DNA form, the CDR3 reads TGTGCCAGCAGCTTGGAGCGGGGAGGACTTAGTTTGGGGACGCAGTATTTT. Translation: CASSLERGGLSLGTQYF.

This clone was seen only once. The CDR3 DNA sequence: TGTGCCAGCAGCCCCCGGCCGCGGGAGGGGGAAGAGACCCAGTACTTC. Protein: CASSPRPREGEETQYF. This chain links TRBV7-2 with TRBJ2-5; 9 nucleotides align to TRBD2. The germline gives CDR1 SGHTA, CDR2 FQGNSA. After removal of 5 bases from V and 3 bases from J, the junction contained 10 bases not matched to a gene. This CDR3 comprises 16 residues.

This clone was counted many times. CDR3 nucleotide sequence: TGTGCCAGCAGCTTGTTCGGGAGGAACACTGAAGCTTTCTTT. Amino acids: CASSLFGRNTEAFF. The chain employs TRBV5-4 and TRBJ1-1; D unclear. This CDR3 has 14 amino acids. CDR1 and CDR2 from the germline V gene are SGHNT and YYREEE (reference sequence). Trimming took off 1 base at V and 1 base at J, with 8 bases between the two ends.